The rows below give T cell receptor beta chains drawn from one sample of a study of blood T cell repertoires in COVID-19. Sequencing was performed with immunoSEQ multiplex PCR; in TCRdb, only in-frame clones are kept and a portion is missing. This table has over 250,000 clones, about nine tenths appearing once. The sequenced sample consisted of peripheral blood. Source of these receptors: a woman aged 45 to 65 with COVID-19, enrolled during active disease. Both conserved end residues are part of each CDR3. The D gene is left open where the match is weak. The size entry is marked missing in some rows and otherwise reads once, few, many or a size class.

V gene: TRBV6-5; clone size: .; D gene: .; J gene: TRBJ1-4; CDR3 DNA: TGTGCCACCTGTAGGGGCTCGAAGAATGAAAAACTGTTTTTT; CDR3 protein: CATCRGSKNEKLFF
V gene: TRBV6-5; clone size: .; D gene: TRBD1; J gene: TRBJ2-6; CDR3 DNA: TGTGCCAGCCAACAGGGGGCTACCGGGGCCAACGTCCTGACTTTC; CDR3 protein: CASQQGATGANVLTF
V gene: TRBV7-2; clone size: .; D gene: .; J gene: TRBJ2-5; CDR3 DNA: TGTGCCAGCAGCAGGGGGACACTTGAAGAGACCCAGTACTTC; CDR3 protein: CASSRGTLEETQYF
V gene: TRBV3-1/TRBV3-2; clone size: .; D gene: TRBD1; J gene: TRBJ1-4; CDR3 DNA: TGTGCCAGCAGCCAGGGGTGGACAGGGATAGGAAAACTGTTTTTT; CDR3 protein: CASSQGWTGIGKLFF
V gene: TRBV30; clone size: .; D gene: .; J gene: TRBJ2-5; CDR3 DNA: TGTGCCGCCACGGGACCAGGAGGGGAGACCCAGTACTTC; CDR3 protein: CAATGPGGETQYF
V gene: TRBV12-2; clone size: .; D gene: .; J gene: TRBJ2-4; CDR3 DNA: TGTGCAAGTCGCCGACGGACAGTAGCCAAAAACATTCAGTACTTC; CDR3 protein: CASRRRTVAKNIQYF
V gene: TRBV19; clone size: .; D gene: .; J gene: TRBJ1-5; CDR3 DNA: TGTGCCAGTAACCGACCGGGACAACCGCCAACGGCCCAGCATTTT; CDR3 protein: CASNRPGQPPTAQHF
V gene: TRBV30; clone size: .; D gene: TRBD2; J gene: TRBJ2-2; CDR3 DNA: TGTGCCTGGAGACCACCCGGGGGGGCTCTACGTTACACCGGGGAGCTGTTTTTT; CDR3 protein: CAWRPPGGALRYTGELFF
V gene: TRBV18; clone size: few; D gene: .; J gene: TRBJ1-4; CDR3 DNA: TGTGCCAGCTCACAACAAGGCGGAAAACTGTTTTTT; CDR3 protein: CASSQQGGKLFF
V gene: TRBV27; clone size: .; D gene: TRBD1; J gene: TRBJ1-2; CDR3 DNA: TGTGCCAGCAGTTTATTCGGGACAGGGGCCAACTATGGCTACACCTTC; CDR3 protein: CASSLFGTGANYGYTF
V gene: TRBV5-1; clone size: once; D gene: TRBD1; J gene: TRBJ1-2; CDR3 DNA: TGCGCCAGCAGCTTACGACAGGGTGGAACTAATGGCTACACCTTC; CDR3 protein: CASSLRQGGTNGYTF
V gene: TRBV5-4; clone size: once; D gene: .; J gene: TRBJ2-3; CDR3 DNA: TGTGCCAGCACCTCACGGGGCGGGATCACAGATACGCAGTATTTT; CDR3 protein: CASTSRGGITDTQYF
V gene: TRBV7-9; clone size: .; D gene: .; J gene: TRBJ2-7; CDR3 DNA: TGTGCCAGCAGCTTAGGAAGTCCAGGCGAGCAGTACTTC; CDR3 protein: CASSLGSPGEQYF
V gene: TRBV5-1; clone size: .; D gene: TRBD1; J gene: TRBJ2-7; CDR3 DNA: TGCGCCAGCAGCGGGGACAGGGGGCGTTACGAGCAGTACTTC; CDR3 protein: CASSGDRGRYEQYF
V gene: TRBV5-1; clone size: .; D gene: .; J gene: TRBJ2-1; CDR3 DNA: TGCGCCAGCAGCTTCCGTTTGGCGGGATACGAGCAGTTCTTC; CDR3 protein: CASSFRLAGYEQFF
V gene: TRBV7-2; clone size: .; D gene: TRBD2; J gene: TRBJ2-5; CDR3 DNA: TGTGCCAGCAGCTTAGTCGCTAGCGGGAGTGGGGAGACCCAGTACTTC; CDR3 protein: CASSLVASGSGETQYF
V gene: TRBV6-5; clone size: .; D gene: .; J gene: TRBJ2-7; CDR3 DNA: TGTGCCAGCCGGGGGTTCTACGAGCAGTACTTC; CDR3 protein: CASRGFYEQYF
V gene: TRBV4-3; clone size: .; D gene: TRBD2; J gene: TRBJ2-7; CDR3 DNA: TGCGCCAGCAGCCAAGGGACTAGCGGACCTTACGAGCAGTACTTC; CDR3 protein: CASSQGTSGPYEQYF
V gene: TRBV18; clone size: .; D gene: .; J gene: TRBJ1-1; CDR3 DNA: TGTGCCAGCTCACCACCCACCGTCGGGTACACTGAAGCTTTCTTT; CDR3 protein: CASSPPTVGYTEAFF
V gene: TRBV27; clone size: .; D gene: .; J gene: TRBJ2-1; CDR3 DNA: TGTGCCAGCAGTTTGGGACTCCTCAATGAGCAGTTCTTC; CDR3 protein: CASSLGLLNEQFF
V gene: TRBV7-2; clone size: .; D gene: .; J gene: TRBJ2-5; CDR3 DNA: TGTGCCAGCAGCTTAGCGGGGCTGCGGGAGACCCAGTACTTC; CDR3 protein: CASSLAGLRETQYF
V gene: TRBV6-5; clone size: .; D gene: .; J gene: TRBJ1-1; CDR3 DNA: TGTGCCAGCAGTAATACAGGGTTAACTGAAGCTTTCTTT; CDR3 protein: CASSNTGLTEAFF
V gene: TRBV10-3; clone size: .; D gene: .; J gene: TRBJ1-1; CDR3 DNA: TGTGCCATCAGTGAGTCTGCAGATTACACTGAAGCTTTCTTT; CDR3 protein: CAISESADYTEAFF
V gene: TRBV2; clone size: .; D gene: .; J gene: TRBJ2-5; CDR3 DNA: TGTGCCAGCACTATCCAAGAGACCCAGTACTTC; CDR3 protein: CASTIQETQYF
V gene: TRBV5-1; clone size: .; D gene: TRBD2; J gene: TRBJ2-1; CDR3 DNA: TGCGCCAGCAGCTTGATGGCTAGCGGAAACTACAATGAGCAGTTCTTC; CDR3 protein: CASSLMASGNYNEQFF
V gene: TRBV7-8; clone size: .; D gene: .; J gene: TRBJ2-3; CDR3 DNA: TGTGCCAGCAGCTTAGCGCGGGGCCGGAATACGCAGTATTTT; CDR3 protein: CASSLARGRNTQYF